The clone carrying this TCR beta chain was found once. CDR1 and CDR2 from the germline V gene are MNHEY and SVGAGI. The ends lost 6 bases at V and 13 bases at J; junction bases unmatched: 11. The CDR3 covers 13 residues. These data originate in a study of technical replicates of blood from a handful of donors. The assay was immunoSEQ multiplex PCR, and TCRdb's table has in-frame clones only and misses some. The sample comprises about 82,000 clones, approximately 94% of which are singletons, and 0.39% rests with the top ten. Sequenced input: T cells isolated from PBMCs. This sequence originates from a human donor in good health. The chain uses TRBV6-5 and TRBJ1-1, with TRBD1 identical over 10 bases. CDR3: CASRGQGESIVFF. The CDR3 DNA follows: TGTGCCAGCAGAGGACAGGGGGAGTCGATAGTTTTCTTT.